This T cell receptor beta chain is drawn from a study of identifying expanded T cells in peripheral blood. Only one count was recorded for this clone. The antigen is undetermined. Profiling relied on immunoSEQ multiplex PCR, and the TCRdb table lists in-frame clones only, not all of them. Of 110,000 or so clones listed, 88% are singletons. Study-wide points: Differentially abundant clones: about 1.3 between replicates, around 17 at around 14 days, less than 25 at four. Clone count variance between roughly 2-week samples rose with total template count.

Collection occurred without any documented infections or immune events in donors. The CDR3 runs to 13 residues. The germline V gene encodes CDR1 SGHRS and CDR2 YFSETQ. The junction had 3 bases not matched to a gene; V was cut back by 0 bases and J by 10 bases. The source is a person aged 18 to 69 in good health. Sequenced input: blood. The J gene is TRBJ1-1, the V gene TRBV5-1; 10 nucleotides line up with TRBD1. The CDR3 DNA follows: TGCGCCAGCAGCTTGGAAGGGACAGGGGCAGCTTTCTTT. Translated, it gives CASSLEGTGAAFF.